Ten or more counts support the clone carrying this T cell receptor (beta chain). The record originates from a study of blood T cell repertoires in COVID-19. Original processing notes: Reference gene primer amplification yielded estimated nucleated cell counts. Libraries were prepared by immunoSEQ multiplex PCR; TCRdb keeps only in-frame clonotypes and omits some of them. D and trimming were read from the DNA, whereas the V and J calls and clone size are those reported in that table. The table includes a few hundred thousand clones, over 60% detected once. Trimming stripped 6 bases from V and 3 bases from J, with 18 bases between. The CDR3 runs to 15 residues. CDR1 is SEHNR, CDR2 FQNEAQ, per germline (reference sequence).

Material for sequencing was peripheral blood. The rearrangement links TRBV7-9 to TRBJ2-7; tentatively, D is TRBD2 (5 bases). The receptor was derived from a woman in her 70s with acute or convalescent COVID-19. The CDR3 region has the DNA TGTGCCAGCAGTCTTCCGATCTCCGAGGGCTACGAGCAGTACTTC. Protein sequence: CASSLPISEGYEQYF.